These 19 T cell receptor beta chains came from one sample sequenced in a study of cytomegalovirus exposure and HLA in healthy donors. Researchers ran the PCR with 60 Vbeta and 13 Jbeta primers. Sequencing used immunoSEQ multiplex PCR; TCRdb keeps in-frame clones, though not all of them. The sample contains 220,000 or so clones, approximately 79% of which appear only once. The source material was PBMCs. All receptors come from a man in his fifties or sixties in good health and CMV-seronegative.

The table lists this clone with a few counts. This chain links TRBV9 with TRBJ2-5; 7 bases agree with TRBD2. Germline CDR1 is SGDLS and CDR2 is YYNGEE. The CDR3 runs 14 residues. Trimming removed 4 bases from V and 2 bases from J; junction bases left unmatched: 5. CDR3: CASSSGLSQETQYF. CDR3 coding DNA: TGTGCCAGCAGCTCGGGACTATCTCAAGAGACCCAGTACTTC.

This chain connects TRBV30 to TRBJ1-5; D may be TRBD1 (6 bases). The CDR3 extends over 13 amino acids. The germline V gene has CDR1 GTSNPN and CDR2 SVGIG (reference sequence). Trimming stripped 0 bases from V and 5 bases from J, with 8 bases between. The CDR3 loop reads CAWSVGGDQPQHF. DNA for the CDR3: TGTGCCTGGAGTGTAGGGGGTGATCAGCCCCAGCATTTT.

The gene calls are TRBV4-2 and TRBJ2-2; 11 bases are a match to TRBD2. There are 18 residues in the CDR3. Trimming removed 0 bases from V and 6 bases from J; junction bases left unmatched: 9. CDR1 and CDR2 from the germline V gene are LGHNA and YNFKEQ. CDR3 loop: CASSQEPGTSGPPGELFF. As DNA, the CDR3 is TGTGCCAGCAGCCAAGAACCCGGGACTAGCGGTCCTCCCGGGGAGCTGTTTTTT.

This chain joins TRBV19 and TRBJ2-5; D is uncertain. The CDR3 spans 15 residues. CDR1 LNHDA and CDR2 SQIVND come from the germline V gene (reference sequence). The V and J ends lost 0 bases and 5 bases respectively, with 13 bases between them. CDR3 bases: TGTGCCAGTAGTATAGATTATAGCCGGTGGGAGACCCAGTACTTC. It yields the protein CASSIDYSRWETQYF. The full variable domain, in which reference TRBV19 and TRBJ2-5 provide the parts outside the CDR3, is DGGITQSPKYLFRKEGQNVTLSCEQNLNHDAMYWYRQDPGQGLRLIYYSQIVNDFQKGDIAEGYSVSREKKESFPLTVTSAQKNPTAFYLCASSIDYSRWETQYFGPGTRLLVL.

The chain joins TRBV6-5 to TRBJ1-4, with 10 positions matching TRBD1. CDR1 and CDR2 (germline): MNHEY, SVGAGI. With 2 bases clipped from V and 8 bases from J, the junction kept 5 bases outside the gene matches. The CDR3 covers 15 residues. CDR3 region: CASSYGGQGGEKLFF. The CDR3 coding sequence is TGTGCCAGCAGTTACGGAGGACAGGGGGGGGAAAAACTGTTTTTT.

The V gene is TRBV7-9, the J gene TRBJ2-7, with 7 bases fitting TRBD1. CDR1 and CDR2 (germline): SEHNR, FQNEAQ (reference sequence). V gave up 3 bases and J gave up 4 bases; unmatched junction bases: 6. This CDR3 contains 14 residues. This chain's CDR3 is CASSFGRDSYEQYF. CDR3 bases: TGTGCCAGCAGCTTCGGCAGGGACAGTTACGAGCAGTACTTC.

In its sample, this clone was seen a few times. The chain is built from TRBV10-2 and TRBJ2-2, with TRBD1 as a possible D gene (5 bases). In germline, CDR1 is WSHSY, CDR2 SAAADI. The V and J ends lost 7 bases and 7 bases respectively, with 7 bases between them. The length of the CDR3 is 11 residues. The chain's CDR3 is CASKQGGELFF. CDR3 nucleotides: TGCGCCAGCAAGCAGGGCGGGGAGCTGTTTTTT.

This chain connects TRBV6-1 to TRBJ2-1, with 7 bases matching TRBD2. Germline V gene data show CDR1 as MNHNS and CDR2 as SASEGT. V gave up 4 bases and J gave up 4 bases; unmatched junction bases: 7. The CDR3 has 15 residues. CDR3 protein: CASSGGAGYYNEQFF. CDR3 bases: TGTGCCAGCAGTGGGGGAGCGGGATATTACAATGAGCAGTTCTTC.

The CDR3 nucleotides are TGTGCCAGCAGCCAAGTAACTAGCGGGAGGAGTACCTACAATGAGCAGTTCTTC. Translating gives CASSQVTSGRSTYNEQFF. The V call is TRBV4-2, the J call TRBJ2-1; 12 nucleotides agree with TRBD2. V lost 1 base to trimming and J lost 2 bases; unmatched junction nucleotides: 6. Germline V gene sequence: CDR1 LGHNA, CDR2 YNFKEQ. The CDR3 is 18 amino acids.

The chain is built from TRBV6-5 and TRBJ1-1; D is ambiguous. The CDR3 is 15 amino acids. Per the germline V gene, CDR1 is MNHEY and CDR2 is SVGAGI. V lost 0 bases and J lost 0, with 8 bases in between. The CDR3 DNA reads as TGTGCCAGCAGTTACTCGCGGCAGCTGAACACTGAAGCTTTCTTT. The encoded protein is CASSYSRQLNTEAFF.

This clone was counted only a few times. The CDR3 loop is CASSLRSDRGLGELFF. Here the CDR3 DNA reads TGTGCCAGCAGCTTAAGGAGTGACAGGGGGCTCGGGGAGCTGTTTTTT. The genes are TRBV7-2 and TRBJ2-2; TRBD1 agrees at 10 bases. This CDR3 is 16 amino acids long. Germline CDR1 reads SGHTA; CDR2 reads FQGNSA. V lost 2 bases to trimming and J lost 7 bases; unmatched junction nucleotides: 7.

This chain links TRBV10-2 with TRBJ2-7; D possibly corresponds to TRBD1 (6 bases). Trimming removed 3 bases from V and 0 bases from J, with 12 bases in between. Germline V gives CDR1 WSHSY, CDR2 SAAADI. The CDR3 spans 15 residues. The CDR3 sequence is CASSDRTAASYEQYF. Here the CDR3 DNA reads TGCGCCAGCAGTGATCGGACAGCCGCCTCCTACGAGCAGTACTTC.

This chain links TRBV15 with TRBJ2-1; D is possibly TRBD2 (5 bases). The CDR3 contains 15 residues. Trimming removed 3 bases at V and 5 bases at J, with 14 bases between. Looked up from germline, CDR1 is LNHNV and CDR2 is YYDKDF (reference sequence). The CDR3 sequence is CATSSVGVNDNEQFF. As DNA, the CDR3 is TGTGCCACCAGCAGTGTGGGAGTTAATGACAATGAGCAGTTCTTC.

The chain couples TRBV28 to TRBJ1-2, with a possible D match to TRBD1 (5 bases). V lost 4 bases and J lost 4, with 13 bases in between. This CDR3 contains 14 residues. Germline CDR1 reads MDHEN; CDR2 reads SYDVKM. The CDR3 region is CASSYSQGGYGYTF. The DNA for the CDR3 is TGTGCCAGCAGTTACTCCCAGGGAGGCTATGGCTACACCTTC.

CDR3 sequence reads: CASSLQPSGANVLTF. CDR3 in DNA: TGTGCCAGCAGTCTACAGCCCTCTGGGGCCAACGTCCTGACTTTC. This sequence joins TRBV28 and TRBJ2-6; D is uncertain. Looked up from germline, CDR1 is MDHEN and CDR2 is SYDVKM. The germline V and J ends were trimmed by 5 bases and 0 bases, with 8 bases remaining between them. This CDR3 spans 15 amino acids.

The gene calls are TRBV7-3 and TRBJ2-3, with D tentatively TRBD2 (6 bases). This CDR3 comprises 14 residues. Trimming removed 3 bases from V and 2 bases from J, with 9 bases in between. CDR1 is SGHTA and CDR2 is FQGTGA in the germline V gene. The CDR3 DNA is TGTGCCAGCAGCTTGAGCGGGCCCACAGATACGCAGTATTTT. Its protein is CASSLSGPTDTQYF.

The chain is built from TRBV6-4 and TRBJ2-2, with 7 bases that match TRBD2. This CDR3 region has 16 residues. Germline lookup yields CDR1 MRHNA and CDR2 SNTAGT. With 0 bases clipped from V and 6 bases from J, the junction kept 7 bases outside the gene matches. The CDR3 sequence: CASSDSASGKAGELFF. The CDR3 DNA follows: TGTGCCAGCAGTGACTCCGCTAGCGGAAAGGCCGGGGAGCTGTTTTTT.

This chain connects TRBV2 to TRBJ1-5; D perhaps matches TRBD1 (6 bases). Germline V gives CDR1 SNHLY, CDR2 FYNNEI. Trimming left V 4 bases short and J 1 base short, with 14 bases between. This CDR3 is 16 amino acids long. The CDR3 loop is CASSGPGRGSNQPQHF. Written as DNA, the CDR3 is TGTGCCAGCAGTGGCCCGGGGAGGGGGAGCAATCAGCCCCAGCATTTT.

The chain joins TRBV28 to TRBJ1-5, with a possible D match to TRBD1 (5 bases). CDR3 size: 14 residues. CDR1 is MDHEN and CDR2 is SYDVKM in the germline V gene. The V end was cut by 3 bases, the J end by 10 bases, with 16 bases between. In DNA, the CDR3 is TGTGCCAGCAGTTTCCCCCAGGTCCAGGGACCCCAGCATTTT. Translating it yields CASSFPQVQGPQHF.